The next 16 T cell receptor beta chains were all read from a single sample in a study of cytotoxic CD8 clonotypes in ibrutinib-treated CLL. TCRdb keeps only in-frame clones here, not all; method: immunoSEQ multiplex PCR. The top ten hold 5.9% of the sample, which has 200,000 to 250,000 clones, more than 65% seen once. The sample was PBMCs, taken after 12 months of ibrutinib treatment. The receptor set was obtained from a human donor with chronic lymphocytic leukemia.

This chain uses TRBV7-8 with TRBJ1-1; D ambiguous. The ends were cut back, 3 bases at V and 2 bases at J, with 7 bases in the middle. Germline CDR1 reads SGHVS; CDR2 reads FQNEAQ. The CDR3 spans 13 residues. In DNA, the CDR3 is TGTGCCAGCAGCTTTCGTCCCAACACTGAAGCTTTCTTT. It encodes CASSFRPNTEAFF.

This clone was seen only once. The rearrangement links TRBV19 to TRBJ1-5, with D perhaps TRBD1 (5 bases). V was clipped by 4 bases and J by 1 base, with 14 bases between them. Per the germline V gene, CDR1 is LNHDA and CDR2 is SQIVND (reference sequence). CDR3 length equals 16 residues. The CDR3 is CASSTGGVTSNQPQHF. CDR3 DNA sequence: TGTGCCAGTAGTACGGGGGGGGTGACGAGCAATCAGCCCCAGCATTTT.

This clone was detected a few times. The V and J genes are TRBV11-1 and TRBJ2-7; 9 nucleotides align to TRBD2. CDR3 length: 14 amino acids. Germline CDR1 SGHAT, CDR2 FQDESV (reference sequence). V dropped 6 bases and J dropped 5; count of bases not matched to a gene: 8. CDR3 in amino acids: CASRPGTSYHEQYF. CDR3 DNA: TGTGCCAGCAGGCCCGGGACTAGCTACCACGAGCAGTACTTC.

For this clone: Other DNA variants within this sample encode the same CDR3. The chain links TRBV27 to TRBJ1-3, with 7 bases aligning to TRBD1. V lost 6 bases to trimming and J lost 2 bases; unmatched junction nucleotides: 10. CDR1 MNHEY and CDR2 SMNVEV come from the germline V gene (reference sequence). The CDR3 loop spans 16 amino acids. CDR3 bases: TGTGCCAGCAGCCCATCTTTTGGGACAGCTGGAAACACCATATATTTT. This gives the protein CASSPSFGTAGNTIYF.

This chain connects TRBV5-5 to TRBJ1-5; no clear D gene. The CDR3 totals 16 residues. Trimming stripped 1 base from V and 0 bases from J, with 11 bases between. The germline V gene encodes CDR1 SGHKS and CDR2 YYEKEE (reference sequence). The CDR3 sequence: CASSLLLTVSNQPQHF. The CDR3, as DNA: TGTGCCAGCAGCTTGTTGTTAACCGTTAGCAATCAGCCCCAGCATTTT.

The chain carries TRBV5-1 and TRBJ2-5, with D uncertain. Germline V gene lookup returns CDR1 SGHRS and CDR2 YFSETQ. V was shortened by 5 bases and J by 3 bases, with 14 bases between the two germline ends. This CDR3 comprises 14 residues. The CDR3 loop reads CASRTSASEETQYF. CDR3 in DNA: TGCGCCAGCAGGACCAGCGCAAGTGAAGAGACCCAGTACTTC.

The V and J genes are TRBV21-1 and TRBJ1-5. TRBV21-1 is recorded as a pseudogene. The CDR3 is 13 residues long. CDR3 residues: CASRGGSNQPQHF. For the CDR3, the DNA is TGTGCCAGCAGGGGGGGTAGCAATCAGCCCCAGCATTTT.

This chain links TRBV6-5 with TRBJ1-3, with D perhaps matching TRBD1 (5 bases). CDR3 size: 15 residues. Looked up from germline, CDR1 is MNHEY and CDR2 is SVGAGI. Trimming shortened V by 4 bases and J by 5 bases, and 15 bases separated the two germline ends. DNA for the CDR3: TGTGCCAGCAGTTGGGCGGGGGACGCTAGAAACACCATATATTTT. It encodes CASSWAGDARNTIYF.

This clone showed up just a few times. V and J are TRBV30 and TRBJ1-6, with a weak D call TRBD1 (6 bases). Trimming cost V 2 bases and J 16 bases, with 12 bases left between them. Germline CDR1 and CDR2: GTSNPN and SVGIG (reference sequence). The CDR3 covers 11 residues. CDR3 bases: TGTGCCTGGAGTCCGGGACATAGGCTCCACTTT. The encoded protein is CAWSPGHRLHF.

The V gene is TRBV6-1, the J gene TRBJ1-2; D is unclear. Germline V gene data show CDR1 as MNHNS and CDR2 as SASEGT. This CDR3 region has 14 residues. Trimming stripped 3 bases from V and 0 bases from J, with 8 bases between. The CDR3 here is CASSDDGSNYGYTF. Here the CDR3 DNA reads TGTGCCAGCAGTGACGACGGATCTAACTATGGCTACACCTTC.

The table lists this clone with a few counts. V and J are TRBV6-1 and TRBJ1-6; D call uncertain. Germline CDR1 reads MNHNS; CDR2 reads SASEGT. The CDR3 length is 13 residues. The V end was cut by 3 bases, the J end by 9 bases, with 9 bases between. The CDR3 is CASSELIRSPLHF. CDR3 sequence (DNA): TGTGCCAGCAGTGAGCTGATACGTTCACCCCTCCACTTT.

In nucleotides, the CDR3 is TGTGCCAGCAGTGAATCCGGTCCAGGATCGGGAAACACCATATATTTT. Translated, it gives CASSESGPGSGNTIYF. The J gene is TRBJ1-3, the V gene TRBV6-1; D unresolved. This CDR3 comprises 16 residues. The germline gives CDR1 MNHNS, CDR2 SASEGT. V was clipped by 2 bases and J by 4 bases, with 15 bases between them.

The rearrangement links TRBV6-4 to TRBJ1-1, with D possibly matching TRBD1 (5 bases). CDR3 length equals 14 residues. Germline V gene lookup returns CDR1 MRHNA and CDR2 SNTAGT. The V gene lost 3 bases and the J gene lost 10 bases, with 18 bases spanning the gap. CDR3 loop: CASSEDRHSSLAFF. CDR3 nucleotides: TGTGCCAGCAGTGAAGACAGACACTCCTCCCTAGCTTTCTTT.

V and J are TRBV20-1 and TRBJ1-2; D is ambiguous. The CDR3 has 11 amino acids. V lost 3 bases, J lost 4 bases, and 6 bases lay in between. Germline V gene lookup returns CDR1 DFQATT and CDR2 SNEGSKA (reference sequence). The CDR3 DNA sequence: TGCAGTGCTAGTGGACGCTATGGCTACACCTTC. This encodes CSASGRYGYTF.

In DNA, the CDR3 is TGTGCCAGCAGCCAAGATTGGTGGGCGGGAGGCAATGAGCAGTTCTTC. Protein: CASSQDWWAGGNEQFF. The V call is TRBV4-2, the J call TRBJ2-1, with 8 bases that match TRBD2. Germline CDR1 is LGHNA and CDR2 is YNFKEQ. CDR3 length equals 16 residues. The V gene end was trimmed by 0 bases and the J gene end by 6 bases; junction bases not matched to a gene: 7.

V is TRBV6-1 and J is TRBJ1-2, with a possible D match to TRBD1 (6 bases). V gave up 8 bases and J gave up 5 bases, with 15 bases separating them. The CDR3 contains 13 residues. CDR1 is MNHNS and CDR2 is SASEGT in the germline V gene. The CDR3 here is CASRGGPGYGYTF. The CDR3 region has the DNA TGTGCCAGCCGTGGGGGGCCAGGATATGGCTACACCTTC.